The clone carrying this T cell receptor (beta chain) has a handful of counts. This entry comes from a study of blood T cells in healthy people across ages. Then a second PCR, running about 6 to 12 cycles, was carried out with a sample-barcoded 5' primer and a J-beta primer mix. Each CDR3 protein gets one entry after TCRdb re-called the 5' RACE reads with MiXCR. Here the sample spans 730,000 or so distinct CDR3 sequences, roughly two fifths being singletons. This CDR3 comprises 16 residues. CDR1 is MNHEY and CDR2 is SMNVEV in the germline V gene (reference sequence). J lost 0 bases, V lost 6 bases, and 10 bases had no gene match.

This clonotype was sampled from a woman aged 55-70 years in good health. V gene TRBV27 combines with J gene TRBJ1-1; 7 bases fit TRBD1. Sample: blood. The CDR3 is CASSPRRGGLNTEAFF. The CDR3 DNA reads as TGTGCCAGCAGCCCGAGAAGAGGGGGCTTGAACACTGAAGCTTTCTTT.